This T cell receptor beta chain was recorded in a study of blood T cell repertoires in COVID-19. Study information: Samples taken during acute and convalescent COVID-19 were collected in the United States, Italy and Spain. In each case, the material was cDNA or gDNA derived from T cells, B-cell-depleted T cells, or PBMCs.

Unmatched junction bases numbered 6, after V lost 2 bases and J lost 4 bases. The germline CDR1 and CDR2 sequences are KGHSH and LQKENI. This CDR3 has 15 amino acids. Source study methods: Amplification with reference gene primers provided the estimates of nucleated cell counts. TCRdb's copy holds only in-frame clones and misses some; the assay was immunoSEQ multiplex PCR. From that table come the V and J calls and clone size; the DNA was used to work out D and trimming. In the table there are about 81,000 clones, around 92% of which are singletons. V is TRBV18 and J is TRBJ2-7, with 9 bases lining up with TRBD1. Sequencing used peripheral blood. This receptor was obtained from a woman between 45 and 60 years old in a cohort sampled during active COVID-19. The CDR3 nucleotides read TGTGCCAGCTCACCATCAGAGACAGGGGGTTACGAGCAGTACTTC. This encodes CASSPSETGGYEQYF. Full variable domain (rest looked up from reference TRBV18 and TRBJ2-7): NAGVMQNPRHLVRRRGQEARLRCSPMKGHSHVYWYRQLPEEGLKFMVYLQKENIIDESGMPKERFSAEFPKEGPSILRIQQVVRGDSAAYFCASSPSETGGYEQYFGPGTRLTVT.